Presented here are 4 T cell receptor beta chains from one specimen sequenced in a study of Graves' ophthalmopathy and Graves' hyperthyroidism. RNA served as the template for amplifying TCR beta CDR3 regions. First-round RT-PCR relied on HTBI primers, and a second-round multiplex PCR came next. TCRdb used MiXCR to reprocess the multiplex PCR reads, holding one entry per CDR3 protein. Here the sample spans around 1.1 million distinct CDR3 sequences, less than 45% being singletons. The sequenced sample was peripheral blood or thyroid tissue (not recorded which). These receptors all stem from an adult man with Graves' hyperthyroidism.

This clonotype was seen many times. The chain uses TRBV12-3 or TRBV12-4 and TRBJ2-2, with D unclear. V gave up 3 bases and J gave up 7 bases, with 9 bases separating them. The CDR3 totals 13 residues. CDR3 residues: CASSFRTDGELFF. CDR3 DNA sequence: TGTGCCAGCAGTTTCAGGACGGACGGGGAGCTGTTTTTT.

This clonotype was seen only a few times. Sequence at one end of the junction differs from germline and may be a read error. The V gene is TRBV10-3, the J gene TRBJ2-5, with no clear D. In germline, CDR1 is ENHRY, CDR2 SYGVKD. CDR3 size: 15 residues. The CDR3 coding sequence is TGTGCCAGCAGTTACGGCCTCAACACCGGGGAGACCCAGTACTTC. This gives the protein CASSYGLNTGETQYF.

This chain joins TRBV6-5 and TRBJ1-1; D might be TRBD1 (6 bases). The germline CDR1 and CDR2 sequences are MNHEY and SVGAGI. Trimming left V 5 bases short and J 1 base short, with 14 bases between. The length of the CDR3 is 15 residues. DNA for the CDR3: TGTGCCAGCAGTGAGTGGGGGGCCGGGAACACTGAAGCTTTCTTT. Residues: CASSEWGAGNTEAFF.

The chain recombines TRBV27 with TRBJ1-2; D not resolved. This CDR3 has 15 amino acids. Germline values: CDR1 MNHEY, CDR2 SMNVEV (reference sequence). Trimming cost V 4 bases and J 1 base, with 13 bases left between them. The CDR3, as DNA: TGTGCCAGCAGTTACACTCGCCGCAGTAACTATGGCTACACCTTC. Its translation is CASSYTRRSNYGYTF.